This TCR beta chain was observed in a study of PD-L1 blockade in urothelial cancer. Germline-derived CDR1 and CDR2 are LNHDA and SQIVND (reference sequence). CDR3 size: 15 residues. The V and J ends lost 3 bases and 5 bases respectively, with 13 bases between them. Time point described: pretreatment peripheral blood. This clone was seen once. TCRdb keeps only in-frame clones here, not all; method: immunoSEQ multiplex PCR. The sample lists about 130,000 clones; about four fifths were seen once. This TCR was sampled from a middle-aged man with urothelial cancer. The input for sequencing was PBMCs, taken around atezolizumab (anti-PD-L1) treatment. V and J are TRBV19 and TRBJ2-2; D may be TRBD2 (5 bases). This CDR3 reads CASSIPSGRTGELFF. The CDR3 nucleotides read TGTGCCAGTAGTATCCCGAGCGGTCGGACCGGGGAGCTGTTTTTT.